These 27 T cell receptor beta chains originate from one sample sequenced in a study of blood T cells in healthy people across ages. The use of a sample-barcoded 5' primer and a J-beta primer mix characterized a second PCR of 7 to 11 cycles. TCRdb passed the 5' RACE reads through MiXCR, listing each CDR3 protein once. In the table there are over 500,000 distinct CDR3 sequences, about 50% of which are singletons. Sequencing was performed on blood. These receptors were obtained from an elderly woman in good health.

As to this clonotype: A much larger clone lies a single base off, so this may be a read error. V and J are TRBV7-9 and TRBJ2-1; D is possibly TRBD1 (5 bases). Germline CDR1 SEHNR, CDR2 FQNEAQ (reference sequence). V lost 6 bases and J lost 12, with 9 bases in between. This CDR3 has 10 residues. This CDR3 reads CASRNDRQFF. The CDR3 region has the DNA TGTGCCAGCAGGAACGACAGGCAGTTCTTC.

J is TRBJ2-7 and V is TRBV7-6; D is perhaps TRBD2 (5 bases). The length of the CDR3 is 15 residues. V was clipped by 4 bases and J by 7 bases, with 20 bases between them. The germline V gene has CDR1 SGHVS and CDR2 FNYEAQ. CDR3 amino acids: CASSSPRSLPGEQYF. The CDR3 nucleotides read TGTGCCAGCAGCTCCCCACGGTCACTCCCGGGGGAGCAGTACTTC. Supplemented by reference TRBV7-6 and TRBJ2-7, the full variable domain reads GAGVSQSPRYKVTKRGQDVALRCDPISGHVSLYWYRQALGQGPEFLTYFNYEAQQDKSGLPNDRFSAERPEGSISTLTIQRTEQRDSAMYRCASSSPRSLPGEQYFGPGTRLTVT.

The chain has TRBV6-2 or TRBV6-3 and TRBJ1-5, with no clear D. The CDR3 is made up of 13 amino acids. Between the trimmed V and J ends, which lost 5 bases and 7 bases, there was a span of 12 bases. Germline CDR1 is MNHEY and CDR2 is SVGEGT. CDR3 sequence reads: CASSGNREQPQHF. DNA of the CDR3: TGTGCCAGCAGTGGAAACCGAGAACAGCCCCAGCATTTT.

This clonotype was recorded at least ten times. The CDR3 bases are TGTGCCAGCAGCTTTCCCTCCAGCCCCTGGGGTGAGCAGTTCTTC. As protein: CASSFPSSPWGEQFF. The genes are TRBV7-9 and TRBJ2-1; D gene ambiguous. Looked up from germline, CDR1 is SEHNR and CDR2 is FQNEAQ (reference sequence). V was shortened by 3 bases and J by 9 bases, with 18 bases between the two germline ends. The CDR3 runs to 15 residues.

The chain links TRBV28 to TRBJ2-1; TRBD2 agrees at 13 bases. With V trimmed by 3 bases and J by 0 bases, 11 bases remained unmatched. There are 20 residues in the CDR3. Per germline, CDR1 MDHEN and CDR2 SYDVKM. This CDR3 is CASSFWEGLAGESSYNEQFF. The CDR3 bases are TGTGCCAGCAGTTTTTGGGAAGGACTAGCGGGAGAGAGCTCCTACAATGAGCAGTTCTTC.

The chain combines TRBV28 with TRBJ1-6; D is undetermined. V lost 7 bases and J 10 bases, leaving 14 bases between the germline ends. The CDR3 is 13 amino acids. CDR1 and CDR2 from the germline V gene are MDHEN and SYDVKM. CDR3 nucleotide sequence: TGTGCCAGCACCTCGGACGGTGGATCACCCCTCCACTTT. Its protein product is CASTSDGGSPLHF.

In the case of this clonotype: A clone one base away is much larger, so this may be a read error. CDR3 sequence reads: CTSSQEELRDEQFF. The CDR3 DNA reads as TGCACCAGCAGCCAAGAGGAACTCCGGGATGAGCAGTTCTTC. The chain recombines TRBV4-1 with TRBJ2-1; D gene ambiguous. CDR3 length: 14 residues. Per germline, CDR1 MGHRA and CDR2 YSYEKL.

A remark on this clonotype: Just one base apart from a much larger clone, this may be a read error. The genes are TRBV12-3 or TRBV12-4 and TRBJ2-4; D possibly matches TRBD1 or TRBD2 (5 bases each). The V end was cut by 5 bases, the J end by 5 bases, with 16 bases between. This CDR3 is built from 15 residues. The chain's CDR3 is CASSASTVGENIQYF. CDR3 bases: TGTGCCAGCAGTGCGTCGACTGTGGGGGAAAACATTCAGTACTTC.

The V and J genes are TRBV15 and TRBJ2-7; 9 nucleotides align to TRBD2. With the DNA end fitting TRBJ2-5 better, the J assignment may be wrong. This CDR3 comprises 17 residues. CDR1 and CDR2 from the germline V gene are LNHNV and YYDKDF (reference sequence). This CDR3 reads CATSSGLLAGVGETQYF. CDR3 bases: TGTGCCACCAGCAGCGGCCTTTTAGCGGGAGTAGGTGAGACCCAGTACTTC.

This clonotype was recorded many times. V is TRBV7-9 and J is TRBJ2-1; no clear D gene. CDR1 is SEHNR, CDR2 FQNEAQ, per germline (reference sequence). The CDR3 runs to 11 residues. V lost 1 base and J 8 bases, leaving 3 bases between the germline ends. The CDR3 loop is CASSLVDEQFF. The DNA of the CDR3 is TGTGCCAGCAGCTTAGTCGATGAGCAGTTCTTC.

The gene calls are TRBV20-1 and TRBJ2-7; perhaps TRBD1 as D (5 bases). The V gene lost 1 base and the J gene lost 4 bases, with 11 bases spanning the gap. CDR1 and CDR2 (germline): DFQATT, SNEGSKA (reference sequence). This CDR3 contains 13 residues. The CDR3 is CSARVPGSYEQYF. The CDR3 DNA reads TGCAGTGCTAGAGTGCCAGGGTCGTACGAGCAGTACTTC.

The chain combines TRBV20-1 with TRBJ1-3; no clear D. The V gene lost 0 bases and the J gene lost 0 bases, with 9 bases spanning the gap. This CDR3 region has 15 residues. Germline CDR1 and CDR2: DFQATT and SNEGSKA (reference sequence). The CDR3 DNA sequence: TGCAGTGCTAGAGATAGGGCAAGCTCTGGAAACACCATATATTTT. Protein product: CSARDRASSGNTIYF.

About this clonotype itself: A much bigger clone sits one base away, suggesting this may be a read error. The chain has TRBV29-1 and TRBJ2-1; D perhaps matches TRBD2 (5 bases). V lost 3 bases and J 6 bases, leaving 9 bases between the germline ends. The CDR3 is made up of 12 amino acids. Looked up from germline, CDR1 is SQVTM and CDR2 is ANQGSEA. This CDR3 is CSVEGEGNEQFF. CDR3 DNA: TGCAGCGTTGAGGGTGAGGGCAATGAGCAGTTCTTC.

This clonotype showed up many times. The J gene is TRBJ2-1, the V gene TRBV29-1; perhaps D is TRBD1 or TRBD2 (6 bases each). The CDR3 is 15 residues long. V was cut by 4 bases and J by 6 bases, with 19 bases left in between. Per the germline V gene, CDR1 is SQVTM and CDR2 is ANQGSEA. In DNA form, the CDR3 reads TGCAGCGTTGGGGTAGGGGGGCTTTCCCGCAATGAGCAGTTCTTC. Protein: CSVGVGGLSRNEQFF.

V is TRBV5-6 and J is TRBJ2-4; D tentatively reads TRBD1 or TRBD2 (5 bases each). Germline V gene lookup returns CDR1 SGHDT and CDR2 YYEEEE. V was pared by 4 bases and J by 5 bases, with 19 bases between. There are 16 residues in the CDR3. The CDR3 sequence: CASSPRGRGRENIQYF. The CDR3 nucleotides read TGTGCCAGCAGCCCGAGGGGACGGGGTCGAGAAAACATTCAGTACTTC.

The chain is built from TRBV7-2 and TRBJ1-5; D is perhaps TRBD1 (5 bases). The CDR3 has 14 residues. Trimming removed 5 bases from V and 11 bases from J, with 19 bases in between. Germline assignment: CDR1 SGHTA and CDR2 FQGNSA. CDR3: CASSGGWSSGSQHF. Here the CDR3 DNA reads TGTGCCAGCAGCGGGGGATGGTCCAGCGGGTCCCAGCATTTT.

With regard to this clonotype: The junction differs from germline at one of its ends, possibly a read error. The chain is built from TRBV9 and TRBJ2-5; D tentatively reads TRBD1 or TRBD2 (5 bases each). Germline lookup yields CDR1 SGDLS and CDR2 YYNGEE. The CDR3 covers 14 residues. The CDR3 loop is CASSAGRGRETQYF. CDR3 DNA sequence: TGTGCCAGCAGCGCCGGACGGGGCAGGGAGACTCAGTACTTC.

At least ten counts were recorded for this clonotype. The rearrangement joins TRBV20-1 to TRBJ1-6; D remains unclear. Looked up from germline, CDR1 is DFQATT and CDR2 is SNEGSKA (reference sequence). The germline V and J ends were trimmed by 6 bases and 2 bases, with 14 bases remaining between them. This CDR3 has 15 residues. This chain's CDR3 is CSASAGSTYNSPLHF. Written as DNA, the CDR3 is TGCAGTGCCAGTGCGGGGAGCACCTATAATTCACCCCTCCACTTT.

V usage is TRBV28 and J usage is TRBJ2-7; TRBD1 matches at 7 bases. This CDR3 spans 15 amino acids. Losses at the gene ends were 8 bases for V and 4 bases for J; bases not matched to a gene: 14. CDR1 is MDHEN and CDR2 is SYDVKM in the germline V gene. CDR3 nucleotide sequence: TGTGCCAGCTCCCCCACCGGGACAGATCATTACGAGCAGTACTTC. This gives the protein CASSPTGTDHYEQYF. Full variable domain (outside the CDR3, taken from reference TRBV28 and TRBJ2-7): DVKVTQSSRYLVKRTGEKVFLECVQDMDHENMFWYRQDPGLGLRLIYFSYDVKMKEKGDIPEGYSVSREKKERFSLILESASTNQTSMYLCASSPTGTDHYEQYFGPGTRLTVT.

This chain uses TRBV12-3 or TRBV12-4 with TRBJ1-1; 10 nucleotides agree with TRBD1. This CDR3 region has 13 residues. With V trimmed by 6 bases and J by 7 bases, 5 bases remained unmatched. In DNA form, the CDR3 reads TGTGCCAGCAGCCCGGGACAGGGGAGTGAAGCTTTCTTT. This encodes CASSPGQGSEAFF.

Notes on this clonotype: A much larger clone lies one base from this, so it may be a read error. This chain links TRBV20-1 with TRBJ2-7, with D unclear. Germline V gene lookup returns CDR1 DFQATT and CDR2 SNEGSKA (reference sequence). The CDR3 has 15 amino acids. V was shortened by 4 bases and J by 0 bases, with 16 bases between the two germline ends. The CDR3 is CSAKSVTQSSYEQYF. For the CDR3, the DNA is TGCAGTGCTAAGAGTGTCACACAGAGCTCCTACGAGCAGTACTTC.

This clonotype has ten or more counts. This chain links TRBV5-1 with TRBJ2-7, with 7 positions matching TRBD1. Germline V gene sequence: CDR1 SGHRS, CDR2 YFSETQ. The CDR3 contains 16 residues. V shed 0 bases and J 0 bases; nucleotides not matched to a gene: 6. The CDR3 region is CASSLGPTGLSYEQYF. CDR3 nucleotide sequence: TGCGCCAGCAGCTTGGGACCGACAGGGCTCTCCTACGAGCAGTACTTC.

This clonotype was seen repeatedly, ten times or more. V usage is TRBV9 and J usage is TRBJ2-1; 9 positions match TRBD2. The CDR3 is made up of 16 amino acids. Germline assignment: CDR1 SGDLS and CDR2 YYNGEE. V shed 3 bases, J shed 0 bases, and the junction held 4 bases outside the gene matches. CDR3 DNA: TGTGCCAGCAGCGCCACTAGCGGGTACTCCTACAATGAGCAGTTCTTC. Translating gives CASSATSGYSYNEQFF. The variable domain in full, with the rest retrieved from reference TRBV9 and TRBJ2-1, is DSGVTQTPKHLITATGQRVTLRCSPRSGDLSVYWYQQSLDQGLQFLIQYYNGEERAKGNILERFSAQQFPDLHSELNLSSLELGDSALYFCASSATSGYSYNEQFFGPGTRLTVL.

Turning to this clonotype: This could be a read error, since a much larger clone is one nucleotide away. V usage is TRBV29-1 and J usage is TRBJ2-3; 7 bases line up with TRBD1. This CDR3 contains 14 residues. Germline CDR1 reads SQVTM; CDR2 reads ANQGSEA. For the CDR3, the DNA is TGCTGCGTGACAGGGATGGAGAGCACAGATACGCAGTATTTT. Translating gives CCVTGMESTDTQYF.

In nucleotides, the CDR3 is TGTGCAAGTAATAGGGGGAGCGGGGGGCCAAGCACAGATACGCAGTATTTT. It encodes CASNRGSGGPSTDTQYF. This chain joins TRBV13 and TRBJ2-3, with 9 bases fitting TRBD2. CDR1 and CDR2 from the germline V gene are PRHDT and FYEKMQ (reference sequence). The CDR3 is made up of 17 amino acids.

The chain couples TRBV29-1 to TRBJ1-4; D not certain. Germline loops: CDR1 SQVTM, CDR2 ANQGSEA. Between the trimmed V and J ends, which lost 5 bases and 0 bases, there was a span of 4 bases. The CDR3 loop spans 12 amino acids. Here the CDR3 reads CSVRSTNEKLFF. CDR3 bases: TGCAGCGTTAGGTCAACTAATGAAAAACTGTTTTTT.

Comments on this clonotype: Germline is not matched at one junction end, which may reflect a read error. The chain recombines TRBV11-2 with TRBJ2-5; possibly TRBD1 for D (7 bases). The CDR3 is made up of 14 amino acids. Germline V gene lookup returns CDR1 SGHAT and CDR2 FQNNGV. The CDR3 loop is CASGFRGARRTQYF. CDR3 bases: TGTGCCAGCGGCTTCAGGGGGGCCCGGAGGACCCAGTACTTC.